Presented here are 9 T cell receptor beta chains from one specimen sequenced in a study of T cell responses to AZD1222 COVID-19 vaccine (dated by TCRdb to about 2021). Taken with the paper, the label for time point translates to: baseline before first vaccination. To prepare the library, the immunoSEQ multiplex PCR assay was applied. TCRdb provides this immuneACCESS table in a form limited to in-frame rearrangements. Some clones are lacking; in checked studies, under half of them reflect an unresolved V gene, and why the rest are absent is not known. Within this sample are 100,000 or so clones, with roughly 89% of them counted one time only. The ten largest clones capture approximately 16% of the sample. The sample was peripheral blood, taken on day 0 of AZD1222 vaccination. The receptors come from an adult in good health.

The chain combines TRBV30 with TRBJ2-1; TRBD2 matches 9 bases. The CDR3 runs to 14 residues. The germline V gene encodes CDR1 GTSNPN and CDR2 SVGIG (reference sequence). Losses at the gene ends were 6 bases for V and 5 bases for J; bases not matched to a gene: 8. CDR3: CACSSGRNNNEQFF. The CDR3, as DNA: TGTGCCTGCTCGAGCGGGAGGAACAACAATGAGCAGTTCTTC.

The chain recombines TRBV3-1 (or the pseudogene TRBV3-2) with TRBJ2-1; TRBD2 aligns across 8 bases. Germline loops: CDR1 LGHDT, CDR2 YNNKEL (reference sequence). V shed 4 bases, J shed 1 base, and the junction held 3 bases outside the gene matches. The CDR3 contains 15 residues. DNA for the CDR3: TGTGCCAGCAGCCTCGGGAGGGATTCCTACAATGAGCAGTTCTTC. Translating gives CASSLGRDSYNEQFF.

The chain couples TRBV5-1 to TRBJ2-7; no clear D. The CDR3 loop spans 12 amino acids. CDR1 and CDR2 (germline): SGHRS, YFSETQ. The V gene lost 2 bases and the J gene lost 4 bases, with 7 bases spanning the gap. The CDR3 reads CASSLGDYEQYF. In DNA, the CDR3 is TGCGCCAGCAGCTTAGGAGATTACGAGCAGTACTTC.

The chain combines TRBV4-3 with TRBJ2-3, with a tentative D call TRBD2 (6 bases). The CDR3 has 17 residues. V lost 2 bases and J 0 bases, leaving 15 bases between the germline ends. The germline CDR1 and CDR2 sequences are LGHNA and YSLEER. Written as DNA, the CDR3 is TGCGCCAGCAGCCAACAAGAGACTAGGACAAGCACAGATACGCAGTATTTT. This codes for CASSQQETRTSTDTQYF.

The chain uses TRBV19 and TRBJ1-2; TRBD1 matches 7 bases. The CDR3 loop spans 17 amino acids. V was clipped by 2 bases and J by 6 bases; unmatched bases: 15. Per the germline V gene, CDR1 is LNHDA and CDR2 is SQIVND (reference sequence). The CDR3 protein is CASSIPWTAGGANGYTF. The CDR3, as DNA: TGTGCCAGTAGTATACCTTGGACGGCAGGGGGGGCAAATGGCTACACCTTC.

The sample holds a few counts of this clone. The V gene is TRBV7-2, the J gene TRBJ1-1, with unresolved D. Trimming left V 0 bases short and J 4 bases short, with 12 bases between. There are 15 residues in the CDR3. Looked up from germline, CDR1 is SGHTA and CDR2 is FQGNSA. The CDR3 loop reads CASSLARAAGTEAFF. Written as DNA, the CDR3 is TGTGCCAGCAGCTTAGCGCGTGCTGCCGGCACTGAAGCTTTCTTT. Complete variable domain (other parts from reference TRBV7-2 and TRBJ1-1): GAGVSQSPSNKVTEKGKDVELRCDPISGHTALYWYRQSLGQGLEFLIYFQGNSAPDKSGLPSDRFSAERTGGSVSTLTIQRTQQEDSAVYLCASSLARAAGTEAFFGQGTRLTVV.

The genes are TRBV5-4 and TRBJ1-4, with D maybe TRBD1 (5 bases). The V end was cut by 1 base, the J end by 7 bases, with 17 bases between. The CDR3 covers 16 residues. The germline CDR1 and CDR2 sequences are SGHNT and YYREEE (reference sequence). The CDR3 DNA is TGTGCCAGCAGCTTGCTTTCGGGGGGACGCGGTGAAAAACTGTTTTTT. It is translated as CASSLLSGGRGEKLFF.

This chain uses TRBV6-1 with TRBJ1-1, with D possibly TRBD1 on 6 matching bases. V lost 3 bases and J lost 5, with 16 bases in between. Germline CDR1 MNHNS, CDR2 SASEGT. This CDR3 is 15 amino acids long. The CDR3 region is CASSEQPQGFTEAFF. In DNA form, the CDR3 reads TGTGCCAGCAGTGAGCAACCACAGGGTTTTACTGAAGCTTTCTTT.

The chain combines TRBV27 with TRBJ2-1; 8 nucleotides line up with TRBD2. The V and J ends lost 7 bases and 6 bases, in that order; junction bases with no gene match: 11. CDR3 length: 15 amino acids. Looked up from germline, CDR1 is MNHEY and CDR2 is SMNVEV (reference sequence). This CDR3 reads CASTRAGARSNEQFF. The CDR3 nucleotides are TGTGCCAGCACCAGAGCGGGAGCACGCTCCAATGAGCAGTTCTTC.